This passage covers 15 T cell receptor beta chains from one sample sequenced in a study of cytomegalovirus exposure and HLA in healthy donors. Amplification used 60 Vbeta primers and 13 Jbeta primers. The data were produced by immunoSEQ multiplex PCR, yet TCRdb's version contains in-frame clones alone and is incomplete. Here the sample spans 70,000 to 90,000 clones, 70% to 75% being singletons. The sequenced sample was PBMCs. The receptor source for this set is a man between 60 and 70 years old in good health and CMV-seronegative.

The chain's CDR3 is CASSLLPGHSGNTIYF. The CDR3 DNA sequence: TGTGCCAGCAGCTTATTACCAGGCCACTCTGGAAACACCATATATTTT. The chain employs TRBV7-9 and TRBJ1-3; D is undetermined. V lost 2 bases, J lost 0 bases, and 11 bases lay in between. CDR1 and CDR2 from the germline V gene are SEHNR and FQNEAQ (reference sequence). This CDR3 is 16 amino acids long.

The chain recombines TRBV2 with TRBJ2-2, with TRBD1 matching 7 bases. In germline, CDR1 is SNHLY, CDR2 FYNNEI. CDR3 length equals 15 residues. V trimming: 5 bases; J trimming: 5 bases; junction bases outside the gene matches: 8. Here the CDR3 DNA reads TGTGCCAGCAGTTTAACAGGGGCGTGGACCGGGGAGCTGTTTTTT. Its translation: CASSLTGAWTGELFF.

V usage is TRBV12-5 and J usage is TRBJ1-3, with D possibly being TRBD1 (5 bases). Trimming removed 4 bases from V and 4 bases from J, with 11 bases in between. Per germline, CDR1 LGHNT and CDR2 FRNRAP. The CDR3 has 14 residues. The CDR3 spells CASGSQGSGNTIYF. In DNA, the CDR3 is TGTGCTAGTGGTTCCCAGGGATCGGGAAACACCATATATTTT.

The rearrangement joins TRBV9 to TRBJ1-2; 7 bases fit TRBD1. Trimming took 4 bases from V and 6 from J; bases not matched to a gene: 9. Germline CDR1 reads SGDLS; CDR2 reads YYNGEE. This CDR3 contains 14 residues. The CDR3 protein is CASSPRQGRDGYTF. The CDR3 bases are TGTGCCAGCAGCCCCCGACAGGGTAGGGATGGCTACACCTTC. The variable domain in full, with the rest retrieved from reference TRBV9 and TRBJ1-2, is DSGVTQTPKHLITATGQRVTLRCSPRSGDLSVYWYQQSLDQGLQFLIQYYNGEERAKGNILERFSAQQFPDLHSELNLSSLELGDSALYFCASSPRQGRDGYTFGSGTRLTVV.

In this sample, this clone turned up once. The V call is TRBV6-1, the J call TRBJ2-5, with 8 nucleotides matching TRBD1. J gave up 5 bases and V 6 bases, and 23 bases lay outside the gene matches. The CDR3 is made up of 19 amino acids. CDR1 MNHNS and CDR2 SASEGT come from the germline V gene. CDR3 coding DNA: TGTGCCAGCAGCGAAAAAGCCGGGACAGGCCCTAGGATTACCGAGACCCAGTACTTC. Translation: CASSEKAGTGPRITETQYF.

In regard to this clone: Mismatch with germline at one junction end may stem from a read error. The chain is built from TRBV7-9 and TRBJ1-6, with a possible D match to TRBD1 (6 bases). Germline V gene sequence: CDR1 SEHNR, CDR2 FQNEAQ (reference sequence). This CDR3 comprises 14 residues. Here the CDR3 DNA reads TGTTCCAGCAGCCCCTGGACAGAGAATTCACCCCTCCACTTT. It codes for CSSSPWTENSPLHF. Full variable domain (rest looked up from reference TRBV7-9 and TRBJ1-6): DTGVSQNPRHKITKRGQNVTFRCDPISEHNRLYWYRQTLGQGPEFLTYFQNEAQLEKSRLLSDRFSAERPKGSFSTLEIQRTEQGDSAMYLCSSSPWTENSPLHFGNGTRLTVT.

DNA of the CDR3: TGCGCCAGCAGCCTCCGGGACACCCAGGGCGAGCAGTACTTC. It codes for CASSLRDTQGEQYF. The chain recombines TRBV4-1 with TRBJ2-7; a weak D match, TRBD1 (6 bases). The CDR3 runs 14 residues. The V and J ends lost 4 bases and 6 bases respectively, with 16 bases between them. In germline, CDR1 is MGHRA, CDR2 YSYEKL.

This sequence joins TRBV9 and TRBJ2-1; 12 bases map to TRBD2. Trimming at V came to 1 base and at J to 6 bases, leaving 2 bases not matched to a gene. The CDR3 spans 15 residues. In germline, CDR1 is SGDLS, CDR2 YYNGEE. As DNA, the CDR3 is TGTGCCAGCAGCGTAACACTAGCGGGGGGCAATGAGCAGTTCTTC. Translation: CASSVTLAGGNEQFF.

J is TRBJ2-5 and V is TRBV19, with TRBD1 identical over 12 bases. The CDR3 is 16 amino acids. Per germline, CDR1 LNHDA and CDR2 SQIVND (reference sequence). V shed 5 bases and J 3 bases; nucleotides not matched to a gene: 7. The CDR3 here is CASSHGDRGREETQYF. The CDR3 region has the DNA TGTGCCAGTAGTCATGGGGACAGGGGGCGCGAAGAGACCCAGTACTTC.

This clone has more than one count but fewer than ten. The rearrangement joins TRBV7-9 to TRBJ1-1; D might be TRBD1 (6 bases). The V end lost 8 bases, the J end lost 4 bases, and 17 bases lay between the germline ends. The CDR3 has 14 residues. From germline, CDR1 is SEHNR and CDR2 FQNEAQ (reference sequence). CDR3 sequence: CASQSWTEGTEAFF. CDR3 DNA: TGTGCCAGCCAGTCGTGGACAGAGGGCACTGAAGCTTTCTTT.

The V gene is TRBV7-8, the J gene TRBJ1-2; tentative D call: TRBD1 (6 bases). The germline V and J ends were trimmed by 0 bases and 0 bases, with 11 bases remaining between them. CDR1 is SGHVS and CDR2 is FQNEAQ in the germline V gene. The length of the CDR3 is 16 residues. CDR3 protein: CASSLAGGGANYGYTF. The CDR3 coding sequence is TGTGCCAGCAGCTTAGCGGGAGGGGGAGCTAACTATGGCTACACCTTC.

This clone was counted only a few times. The rearrangement links TRBV27 to TRBJ1-1; the D gene is possibly TRBD1 (6 bases). The CDR3 is 13 amino acids. CDR1 MNHEY and CDR2 SMNVEV come from the germline V gene (reference sequence). The V end lost 6 bases, the J end lost 6 bases, and 14 bases lay between the germline ends. CDR3 amino acids: CASRDRPRAEAFF. The CDR3 DNA reads as TGTGCCAGCAGAGACAGGCCCCGGGCTGAAGCTTTCTTT.

At least ten counts were recorded for this clone. V gene TRBV29-1 combines with J gene TRBJ1-1; possible D gene TRBD1, 5 bases. V lost 4 bases and J 5 bases, leaving 14 bases between the germline ends. Germline V CDR1 and CDR2: SQVTM, ANQGSEA. This CDR3 is 13 amino acids long. DNA for the CDR3: TGCAGCGTTGTGGGGACTGAGCGGACTGAAGCTTTCTTT. Translating gives CSVVGTERTEAFF.

This clone was counted between two and nine times. The chain uses TRBV4-1 and TRBJ2-3; TRBD1 matches at 10 bases. The CDR3 spans 18 residues. J gave up 1 base and V 3 bases, and 10 bases lay outside the gene matches. The germline gives CDR1 MGHRA, CDR2 YSYEKL. CDR3: CASSQGQGMELGTDTQYF. DNA for the CDR3: TGCGCCAGCAGCCAGGGACAGGGGATGGAATTAGGCACAGATACGCAGTATTTT.

The V gene is TRBV6-5, the J gene TRBJ1-2; 7 bases map to TRBD1. With V trimmed by 5 bases and J by 2 bases, 5 bases remained unmatched. CDR3 length equals 14 residues. CDR1 MNHEY and CDR2 SVGAGI come from the germline V gene. Here the CDR3 reads CASSGQVMNYGYTF. In DNA form, the CDR3 reads TGTGCCAGCAGTGGACAGGTGATGAACTATGGCTACACCTTC.